The clone carrying this TCR beta chain occurred a few times. Trimming took 5 bases from V and 6 from J, leaving 17 bases between them. This CDR3 is built from 15 residues. Germline V gene lookup returns CDR1 MDHEN and CDR2 SYDVKM. The sample originates from a study of T cells in Graves' hyperthyroidism and ophthalmopathy. RNA transcripts were the template for amplifying TCR beta CDR3 regions. The TCR CDR3 was amplified in a first-round RT-PCR using the HTBI primer set. TCRdb called the multiplex PCR reads again in MiXCR, with one record for every CDR3 protein. The sample records some 600,000 distinct CDR3 sequences, over 11% being singletons.

Sequenced input: blood. This receptor was identified in a woman younger than 45 with Graves' hyperthyroidism that later progressed to Graves' ophthalmopathy. V and J are TRBV28 and TRBJ1-5; D may be TRBD1 (6 bases). This CDR3 reads CASSEGHPGGQPQHF. CDR3 coding DNA: TGTGCCAGCAGTGAGGGACACCCTGGGGGTCAGCCCCAGCATTTT.